The 23 T cell receptor beta chains in this list originate from one sample, sequenced in a study of post-analysis software for immune sequencing data (dated by TCRdb to between 2015 and 2016). These receptors have no known antigen. Library construction relied on PCR. Reads for this sample came from an Illumina HiSeq 2500. To reduce PCR and sequencing biases, unique molecular identifiers were incorporated into the TCR beta cDNA libraries. TCRdb reprocessing: public reads trimmed at Q25 with fastp, clones called with MiXCR, in-frame beta chains kept. When rows share a CDR3 protein, they turn into one entry using the most common DNA and genes. This sample is represented by about 200,000 distinct CDR3 sequences; 25% to 30% of them were singletons. The top ten hold about 3.7% of the sample. Results and caveats for the whole study, not just this receptor: Significantly higher frequencies in patients than in controls were found for about 5 TRBV segments, including TRBV5-6, TRBV5-1 and TRBV20-1.

The sequencing input was blood. All receptors come from a girl aged 2 to 17 with multiple sclerosis.

This clonotype was seen a handful of times. V is TRBV20-1 and J is TRBJ1-1, with D maybe TRBD1 (6 bases). The CDR3 sequence is 15 residues long. V lost 3 bases and J 2 bases, leaving 16 bases between the germline ends. Germline CDR1 reads DFQATT; CDR2 reads SNEGSKA (reference sequence). Here the CDR3 reads CSASFQGIGNTEAFF. CDR3 bases: TGCAGTGCTAGTTTCCAGGGGATAGGAAACACTGAAGCTTTCTTT.

There are many counts of this clonotype. The chain couples TRBV4-1 to TRBJ2-1, with 7 bases identical to TRBD2. V was clipped by 1 base and J by 9 bases; unmatched bases: 12. The CDR3 is 16 residues long. Looked up from germline, CDR1 is MGHRA and CDR2 is YSYEKL. CDR3 amino acids: CASSQVGLAALGEQFF. The CDR3 DNA reads as TGCGCCAGCAGCCAAGTCGGGCTAGCGGCCCTCGGTGAGCAGTTCTTC.

This clonotype was counted only a few times. One end of the junction varies from germline; a read error may be responsible. The chain links TRBV4-2 to TRBJ1-5; a weak D match, TRBD1 (5 bases). The germline V gene encodes CDR1 LGHNA and CDR2 YNFKEQ. The length of the CDR3 is 18 residues. CDR3 protein: CASTQDVVRGGDGQPQHF. The CDR3 coding sequence is TGTGCCAGCACCCAAGATGTTGTCCGGGGGGGGGACGGGCAGCCCCAGCATTTT.

The table lists this clonotype with a count of one. The chain uses TRBV19 and TRBJ2-1; 13 bases map to TRBD2. The CDR3 is 14 residues long. Germline V gives CDR1 LNHDA, CDR2 SQIVND (reference sequence). V gave up 8 bases and J gave up 13 bases; unmatched junction bases: 11. The CDR3: CASRTSGSGETQFF. CDR3 coding DNA: TGTGCCAGTCGGACTAGCGGGAGTGGGGAGACCCAGTTCTTC. Variable domain in full (rest from reference TRBV19 and TRBJ2-1): DGGITQSPKYLFRKEGQNVTLSCEQNLNHDAMYWYRQDPGQGLRLIYYSQIVNDFQKGDIAEGYSVSREKKESFPLTVTSAQKNPTAFYLCASRTSGSGETQFFGPGTRLTVL.

The chain couples TRBV28 to TRBJ2-1; the D gene is possibly TRBD1 (6 bases). The CDR3 spans 14 residues. Germline V lookup: CDR1 MDHEN, CDR2 SYDVKM. Deletions cut 6 bases from V and 1 base from J, with 10 bases between. For the CDR3, the DNA is TGTGCCAGCAGACAGGGCTCGTCCTACAATGAGCAGTTCTTC. It is translated as CASRQGSSYNEQFF.

V gene TRBV10-3 combines with J gene TRBJ2-1, with 10 bases matching TRBD1. The J call may not be correct, given that the DNA end is closer to TRBJ2-7. The germline gives CDR1 ENHRY, CDR2 SYGVKD. There are 14 residues in the CDR3. DNA of the CDR3: TGTGCCATCAGCGGGACAGGGGCCTACAATGAGCAGTACTTC. Its translation is CAISGTGAYNEQYF.

This rearrangement joins TRBV27 to TRBJ2-1; 7 positions agree with TRBD1. The CDR3 consists of 12 residues. Germline V gene data show CDR1 as MNHEY and CDR2 as SMNVEV (reference sequence). V shed 3 bases, J shed 9 bases, and the junction held 2 bases outside the gene matches. DNA of the CDR3: TGTGCCAGCAGTTTGGCAGGGGGTGAGCAGTTCTTC. Translation: CASSLAGGEQFF.

This clonotype was found a few times. The genes are TRBV5-1 and TRBJ2-7; tentative D call: TRBD1 (6 bases). Germline CDR1 is SGHRS and CDR2 is YFSETQ. V shed 1 base and J shed 6 bases, with 17 bases lying between them. This CDR3 has 15 residues. CDR3 protein: CASSLSPEQGSEQYF. CDR3 bases: TGCGCCAGCAGCTTGTCACCGGAACAGGGAAGCGAGCAGTACTTC.

A word on this clonotype: Mismatch with germline at one junction end may stem from a read error. This chain links TRBV5-1 with TRBJ2-3; 12 bases map to TRBD2. Germline-derived CDR1 and CDR2 are SGHRS and YFSETQ. CDR3 size: 16 residues. CDR3 nucleotides: TGCGCCGGCAGCTCCTCAACTAGCGGGGGGCCATATACGCAGTATTTT. It encodes CAGSSSTSGGPYTQYF.

As regards this clonotype: A much larger clone lies one base from this, so it may be a read error. CDR3 sequence (DNA): TGCAGTGCTAGAGATCGGAGACGGGGGGTCGTCGAGCAGTACTTC. It codes for CSARDRRRGVVEQYF. The chain combines TRBV20-1 with TRBJ2-7; 7 bases align to TRBD2. The CDR3 loop spans 15 amino acids. Losses at the gene ends were 0 bases for V and 6 bases for J; bases not matched to a gene: 11. The germline CDR1 and CDR2 sequences are DFQATT and SNEGSKA (reference sequence).

This clonotype has a count of ten or more. This chain joins TRBV5-1 and TRBJ1-2, with TRBD1 as a possible D gene (6 bases). Trimming took off 9 bases at V and 4 bases at J, with 16 bases between the two ends. This CDR3 spans 13 amino acids. Germline V gene data show CDR1 as SGHRS and CDR2 as YFSETQ. The CDR3 nucleotides read TGCGCCACCGCCTCGGGGGGCCTCTATGGCTACACCTTC. Amino acid sequence: CATASGGLYGYTF.

The CDR3: CASSLRLAGGVGQFF. The DNA of the CDR3 is TGCGCCAGCAGCTTACGACTAGCGGGAGGTGTTGGGCAGTTCTTC. This chain connects TRBV5-1 to TRBJ2-1, with TRBD2 matching 13 bases. The CDR3 has 15 residues. Germline CDR1 and CDR2: SGHRS and YFSETQ. J gave up 12 bases and V 2 bases, and 8 bases lay outside the gene matches.

This chain uses TRBV4-2 with TRBJ1-2; 11 bases are shared with TRBD1. Losses at the gene ends were 1 base for V and 4 bases for J; bases not matched to a gene: 5. This CDR3 has 16 amino acids. Germline-derived CDR1 and CDR2 are LGHNA and YNFKEQ. The CDR3, as DNA: TGTGCCAGCAGCCAAGTAGTCGGGACAGGGGGCTATGGCTACACCTTC. Translating it yields CASSQVVGTGGYGYTF.

About this clonotype: A much larger clone sits a single nucleotide away, making a read error possible. V is TRBV5-6 and J is TRBJ2-5; TRBD1 matches at 11 bases. Germline V lookup: CDR1 SGHDT, CDR2 YYEEEE. The CDR3 runs to 17 residues. V lost 0 bases and J lost 4; bases outside the gene matches: 8. The CDR3: CASSLVIRGTGGETQYF. The CDR3 nucleotides read TGTGCCAGCAGCTTGGTTATCCGTGGGACAGGGGGAGAGACCCAGTACTTC.

At least ten counts were recorded for this clonotype. This chain uses TRBV5-6 with TRBJ2-3; TRBD2 matches at 8 bases. The CDR3 consists of 18 residues. CDR1 and CDR2 from the germline V gene are SGHDT and YYEEEE. With V trimmed by 1 base and J by 2 bases, 12 bases remained unmatched. CDR3 in DNA: TGTGCCAGCAGCTTGTTTCTGAGGCGGGGGGACACCACAGATACGCAGTATTTT. This encodes CASSLFLRRGDTTDTQYF.

This clonotype has more than one count but fewer than ten. This chain connects TRBV10-2 to TRBJ2-3, with 11 positions matching TRBD2. CDR1 WSHSY and CDR2 SAAADI come from the germline V gene. V lost 4 bases, J lost 6 bases, and 6 bases stayed unmatched. The CDR3 has 15 amino acids. The CDR3 region is CASSGGTSGFDTQYF. The DNA of the CDR3 is TGCGCCAGCAGTGGTGGGACTAGCGGTTTCGATACGCAGTATTTT.

On this clonotype: The junction does not match germline at one end; this may be a read error. The chain combines TRBV3-1 with TRBJ1-2; D is uncertain. The length of the CDR3 is 14 residues. Germline loops: CDR1 LGHDT, CDR2 YNNKEL (reference sequence). In DNA, the CDR3 is TGTGCCAGCAGCCAAGATAGGGCCGATTATGGCTGCACCTTC. Protein sequence: CASSQDRADYGCTF.

This clonotype was recorded many times. The rearrangement uses TRBV7-2 and TRBJ2-3, with 10 bases that match TRBD1. The V gene end was trimmed by 0 bases and the J gene end by 3 bases; junction bases not matched to a gene: 3. Germline CDR1 SGHTA, CDR2 FQGNSA. CDR3 length: 16 amino acids. CDR3 DNA sequence: TGTGCCAGCAGCTTAGCGGACAGGGGGAAGACAGATACGCAGTATTTT. Amino acids: CASSLADRGKTDTQYF.

The chain carries TRBV12-3 or TRBV12-4 and TRBJ2-3, with 8 bases aligning to TRBD1. With V trimmed by 3 bases and J by 3 bases, 8 bases remained unmatched. This CDR3 is built from 16 residues. CDR3 sequence: CASSFRTGGRTDTQYF. The CDR3 DNA reads TGTGCCAGCAGTTTTCGTACAGGGGGTCGGACAGATACGCAGTATTTT.

This clonotype was counted many times. The chain has TRBV4-1 and TRBJ2-7; 7 bases agree with TRBD1. Trimming cost V 0 bases and J 2 bases; bases outside gene matches: 4. Germline V CDR1 and CDR2: MGHRA, YSYEKL. CDR3 size: 15 residues. The CDR3 spells CASSQDSQGAYEQYF. In nucleotides, the CDR3 is TGCGCCAGCAGCCAAGATTCCCAGGGGGCCTACGAGCAGTACTTC.

Concerning this clonotype: This could be a read error, since a much larger clone is one nucleotide away. The genes are TRBV7-6 and TRBJ1-2; tentatively, D is TRBD1 (6 bases). Germline V gene lookup returns CDR1 SGHVS and CDR2 FNYEAQ. This CDR3 is 13 amino acids long. CDR3 in amino acids: CAGSPLLGAGYTF. CDR3 sequence (DNA): TGTGCCGGCAGCCCACTCCTGGGGGCTGGCTACACCTTC. The full variable domain, rest sourced from reference TRBV7-6 and TRBJ1-2, is GAGVSQSPRYKVTKRGQDVALRCDPISGHVSLYWYRQALGQGPEFLTYFNYEAQQDKSGLPNDRFSAERPEGSISTLTIQRTEQRDSAMYRCAGSPLLGAGYTFGSGTRLTVV.

This clonotype was picked up many times. The gene calls are TRBV12-3 or TRBV12-4 and TRBJ1-1; 9 bases line up with TRBD1. The trim removed 6 bases at V and 1 base at J, leaving 9 bases unmatched. This CDR3 comprises 16 residues. The CDR3 protein is CASSSAGTGTNTEAFF. CDR3 nucleotide sequence: TGTGCCAGCAGCTCGGCCGGGACAGGGACGAACACTGAAGCTTTCTTT.

The table lists this clonotype with a few counts. The genes are TRBV7-2 and TRBJ1-4; 8 bases match TRBD1. The germline gives CDR1 SGHTA, CDR2 FQGNSA. CDR3 length: 16 residues. After removal of 5 bases from V and 3 bases from J, the junction contained 8 bases not matched to a gene. The CDR3 sequence: CASSLTLTGANEKLFF. CDR3 DNA sequence: TGTGCCAGCAGCCTGACCCTGACAGGGGCTAATGAAAAACTGTTTTTT.